This is a list of T cell receptor beta chains from one sample in a study of OX40 agonist ivuxolimab in advanced cancers. The table came from immunoSEQ multiplex PCR; TCRdb's copy has only in-frame clones and leaves some out. The sample carries more than 65,000 clones, about 90% recorded once. Material: CD4+ or CD8+ T cells sorted from blood, obtained in a trial of the OX40 agonist ivuxolimab. These receptors came from an adult with an advanced solid tumor such as melanoma, head and neck, liver or kidney cancer. Each CDR3 is given without its conserved first and last residue.

V: TRBV7-8; CDR3: ASSLAQDTYYGYT
V: TRBV11-2; CDR3: ASSLGAGDELF
V: TRBV6-5; CDR3: ASGSYEQY
V: TRBV15; CDR3: ATSRDRGSPLH
V: TRBV7-9; CDR3: ASSLPGPGNTIY
V: TRBV4-1; CDR3: ASSHSGTANTEAF
V: TRBV7-6; CDR3: ASSRGTGFNQPQH
V: TRBV27; CDR3: ASSWGAPVNNQPQH
V: TRBV9; CDR3: ASSVYGGGRTDTQY
V: TRBV27; CDR3: ASSLGAGAYNEQF
V: TRBV10-3; CDR3: AISEGSSYNSPLH
V: TRBV7-2; CDR3: ASSFGQGYGYT
V: TRBV6-1; CDR3: ASSAQGTNYGYT
V: TRBV7-8; CDR3: ASSSSQGAYYEQY
V: TRBV5-8; CDR3: ASSLDSNQPQH
V: TRBV13; CDR3: ASSFSLEGGFVADTQY
V: TRBV7-8; CDR3: ASSLGQSLVNSPLH
V: TRBV13; CDR3: ASSAGQGASGNTIY
V: TRBV25-1; CDR3: ASSESGRGQGDEKLF
V: TRBV19; CDR3: ASSQGTGSYNEQF
V: TRBV9; CDR3: ASSVEGGAYEQY
V: TRBV10-3; CDR3: AISELGSGGANEQF
V: TRBV9; CDR3: ASSVGGWGVNTEAF
V: TRBV7-9; CDR3: ASSLWLNTEAF
V: TRBV11-2; CDR3: ASSRTGYTGELF
V: TRBV7-9; CDR3: ASSPRRGGGHTQY
V: TRBV5-6; CDR3: ASTRTGGGGYT